Listed here are 22 T cell receptor beta chains from one sample, sequenced in a study of molecular identifiers for immune sequencing clone quantification. TCRdb used MiXCR to reprocess the PCR reads, holding one entry per CDR3 protein. In the table there are some 580,000 distinct CDR3 sequences, around 25% of which are singletons. Input material: naive CD8+ T cells from blood, with Jurkat cell RNA spiked in. Subset: FACS-sorted CD8+CD4-CCR7+CD45RA+ naive T cells. All receptors derive from a human donor in good health. Some libraries in this study had Jurkat cell RNA spiked in.

In this sample, this clonotype turned up many times. V and J are TRBV28 and TRBJ2-5; 11 nucleotides align to TRBD2. V gave up 5 bases and J gave up 2 bases; unmatched junction bases: 16. Germline lookup yields CDR1 MDHEN and CDR2 SYDVKM. The CDR3 has 19 residues. CDR3 region: CASSPRSLLGLAGQETQYF. DNA of the CDR3: TGTGCCAGCAGTCCGCGATCCCTTCTTGGACTAGCGGGTCAAGAGACCCAGTACTTC.

This clonotype was detected many times. V usage is TRBV20-1 and J usage is TRBJ1-5; D call uncertain. The V end lost 0 bases, the J end lost 0 bases, and 9 bases lay between the germline ends. CDR3 length equals 15 residues. Germline-derived CDR1 and CDR2 are DFQATT and SNEGSKA (reference sequence). The CDR3 region is CSARDTVYSNQPQHF. DNA for the CDR3: TGCAGTGCTAGAGACACAGTCTATAGCAATCAGCCCCAGCATTTT.

This chain links TRBV6-2 or TRBV6-3 with TRBJ2-3; D may match TRBD1 or TRBD2 (5 bases each). The CDR3 has 15 amino acids. Trimming cost V 8 bases and J 0 bases, with 15 bases left between them. The V gene's germline CDR1 is MNHEY and CDR2 SVGEGT. This CDR3 is CASSLRGRSTDTQYF. The CDR3 nucleotides are TGTGCCAGCTCCCTCCGGGGCAGAAGCACAGATACGCAGTATTTT.

The sample holds a few counts of this clonotype. The CDR3 DNA sequence: TGTGCCAGCAGCCTGGACACCTATGGCTACACCTTC. This gives the protein CASSLDTYGYTF. This chain joins TRBV5-8 and TRBJ1-2, with a tentative D call TRBD1 (5 bases). CDR1 and CDR2 from the germline V gene are SGHTS and YDEGEE. CDR3 length: 12 residues. Trimming took 4 bases from V and 4 from J, leaving 8 bases between them.

At least ten counts were recorded for this clonotype. This chain joins TRBV5-4 and TRBJ2-5, with TRBD2 as a possible D gene (5 bases). Germline V CDR1 and CDR2: SGHNT, YYREEE (reference sequence). The CDR3 sequence is 14 residues long. V was pared by 1 base and J by 4 bases, with 11 bases between. The CDR3 loop reads CASSLRLGLETQYF. CDR3 bases: TGTGCCAGCAGCTTGCGGCTAGGACTAGAGACCCAGTACTTC.

This chain links TRBV7-3 with TRBJ2-7; 14 bases line up with TRBD2. Germline CDR1 and CDR2: SGHTA and FQGTGA. Trimming removed 0 bases from V and 1 base from J; junction bases left unmatched: 8. The CDR3 consists of 19 residues. As DNA, the CDR3 is TGTGCCAGCAGCTTAACAGGGGGACTAGCGGGAGTTGGATCCTACGAGCAGTACTTC. The encoded protein is CASSLTGGLAGVGSYEQYF.

CDR3 residues: CASRPKHGSEAFF. In DNA form, the CDR3 reads TGTGCCAGCCGCCCCAAGCACGGTTCTGAAGCTTTCTTT. V and J are TRBV11-3 and TRBJ1-1, with D uncertain. The CDR3 spans 13 residues. V lost 8 bases, J lost 6 bases, and 16 bases lay in between. Germline CDR1 SGHNT, CDR2 YENEEA.

The V call is TRBV28, the J call TRBJ2-7, with D perhaps given as TRBD1 or TRBD2 (6 bases each). From germline, CDR1 is MDHEN and CDR2 SYDVKM. The CDR3 extends over 24 amino acids. Trimming took off 2 bases at V and 1 base at J, with 39 bases between the two ends. The CDR3 region is CASSLGAPGTRDTLESGASYEQYF. CDR3 DNA sequence: TGTGCCAGCAGTTTAGGAGCACCCGGGACAAGGGACACGCTGGAGTCGGGAGCGTCCTACGAGCAGTACTTC. Variable domain in full (rest from reference TRBV28 and TRBJ2-7): DVKVTQSSRYLVKRTGEKVFLECVQDMDHENMFWYRQDPGLGLRLIYFSYDVKMKEKGDIPEGYSVSREKKERFSLILESASTNQTSMYLCASSLGAPGTRDTLESGASYEQYFGPGTRLTVT.

This clonotype was recorded a few times. The chain joins TRBV7-9 to TRBJ2-7, with D uncertain. Looked up from germline, CDR1 is SEHNR and CDR2 is FQNEAQ (reference sequence). The CDR3 loop spans 13 amino acids. Trimming pared 2 bases from V and 5 bases from J, leaving 10 bases between. The CDR3 region has the DNA TGTGCCAGCAGCTTATCGGAGACCCACGAGCAGTACTTC. Amino acid sequence: CASSLSETHEQYF.

This clonotype occurred a few times. The chain is built from TRBV11-3 and TRBJ2-4; 9 nucleotides align to TRBD1. From germline, CDR1 is SGHNT and CDR2 YENEEA. The J segment lost 3 bases and the V segment lost 5 bases, leaving 20 bases of the junction unmatched. The CDR3 spans 20 residues. The CDR3 reads CASSPTSGTGILSGKNIQYF. The CDR3 DNA follows: TGTGCCAGCAGCCCCACGTCGGGGACAGGGATCCTATCCGGCAAAAACATTCAGTACTTC.

Turning to this clonotype: It may be a read error: a sequence one base away is much more abundant. The J gene is TRBJ1-5, the V gene TRBV6-9, with D maybe TRBD1 (5 bases). The CDR3 totals 16 residues. CDR1 and CDR2 (germline): MNHGY, SVAAGI. The CDR3 coding sequence is TGTGCCAGCAGAAAACTAGGACATTCCGGCAATCAGCCCCAGCAGTTT. Amino acid sequence: CASRKLGHSGNQPQQF.

This clonotype has more than one count but fewer than ten. V gene TRBV11-2 combines with J gene TRBJ2-1; tentatively, D is TRBD2 (6 bases). This CDR3 comprises 18 residues. CDR1 and CDR2 from the germline V gene are SGHAT and FQNNGV. The V gene lost 5 bases and the J gene lost 0 bases, with 20 bases spanning the gap. CDR3 sequence: CASSLRDGPPLSYNEQFF. The CDR3, as DNA: TGTGCCAGCAGCCTGCGGGACGGACCTCCCCTCTCCTACAATGAGCAGTTCTTC.

This clonotype was seen repeatedly, ten times or more. The rearrangement uses TRBV30 and TRBJ2-2, with TRBD1 as a possible D gene (5 bases). V was trimmed by 0 bases and J by 6 bases, leaving 5 bases between them. The CDR3 is made up of 12 amino acids. CDR1 is GTSNPN, CDR2 SVGIG, per germline (reference sequence). CDR3 protein: CAWSVGAGELFF. In DNA form, the CDR3 reads TGTGCCTGGAGTGTAGGGGCCGGGGAGCTGTTTTTT.

This clonotype was counted at least ten times. The CDR3 DNA is TGTGCCACCAGTGATTTGGGGGCAGGCCCGAACACCGGGGAGCTGTTTTTT. It encodes CATSDLGAGPNTGELFF. This chain uses TRBV24-1 with TRBJ2-2; a possible D gene is TRBD1 (5 bases). CDR1 is KGHDR, CDR2 SFDVKD, per germline. Trimming took 0 bases from V and 0 from J, leaving 10 bases between them. The CDR3 spans 17 residues.

Concerning this clonotype: This could be a read error, since a much larger clone is one nucleotide away. Here the CDR3 reads CAWGFGQGNQPQHF. The CDR3 coding sequence is TGTGCCTGGGGTTTCGGACAGGGCAATCAGCCCCAGCATTTT. The chain has TRBV30 and TRBJ1-5, with 7 bases that match TRBD1. V lost 5 bases to trimming and J lost 2 bases; unmatched junction nucleotides: 6. The CDR3 loop spans 14 amino acids. Per germline, CDR1 GTSNPN and CDR2 SVGIG (reference sequence).

Points on this clonotype: A junction boundary mismatches the germline segment, possibly from a read error. The chain uses TRBV13 and TRBJ1-5, with 7 nucleotides matching TRBD1. Germline CDR1 and CDR2: PRHDT and FYEKMQ (reference sequence). The CDR3 covers 16 residues. The CDR3 DNA is TGTGCCCGCAGCTTAGGGGGCAGGGGTGGCAATCAGCCCCAGCATTTT. Protein sequence: CARSLGGRGGNQPQHF.

A single count supports this clonotype. A junction end diverges from the germline sequence, so it may reflect a read error. The chain carries TRBV27 and TRBJ2-3; 11 positions match TRBD2. The germline V gene encodes CDR1 MNHEY and CDR2 SMNVEV (reference sequence). This CDR3 has 14 residues. The CDR3 coding sequence is TGTGCCAGCAGTTCTAGCGGGAGGCCAGATACGCGGTATTTT. Its protein product is CASSSSGRPDTRYF.

This clonotype was detected many times. The chain employs TRBV9 and TRBJ1-4; D not resolved. CDR3 size: 14 residues. The germline V gene has CDR1 SGDLS and CDR2 YYNGEE. V was clipped by 4 bases and J by 0 bases, with 7 bases between them. Here the CDR3 reads CASSPDPTNEKLFF. The CDR3 DNA follows: TGTGCCAGCAGCCCAGACCCAACTAATGAAAAACTGTTTTTT.

The gene calls are TRBV19 and TRBJ1-1, with D hard to call. Germline V gene data show CDR1 as LNHDA and CDR2 as SQIVND (reference sequence). Trimming took 10 bases from V and 2 from J, leaving 11 bases between them. The CDR3 spans 12 residues. CDR3 region: CATASPNTEAFF. DNA for the CDR3: TGTGCCACCGCCTCCCCCAACACTGAAGCTTTCTTT.

This clonotype has more than one count but fewer than ten. CDR3 nucleotide sequence: TGTGCCAGCAGCTTAGCCGGGCAGGGGGCGATGGGGGAAAAACTGTTTTTT. It encodes CASSLAGQGAMGEKLFF. The rearrangement uses TRBV7-9 and TRBJ1-4, with TRBD1 matching 8 bases. The CDR3 has 17 residues. CDR1 SEHNR and CDR2 FQNEAQ come from the germline V gene (reference sequence). The V and J ends lost 0 bases and 8 bases, in that order; junction bases with no gene match: 11.

This chain joins TRBV5-1 and TRBJ1-2; the D gene is possibly TRBD1 (5 bases). This CDR3 region has 17 residues. Germline V gene lookup returns CDR1 SGHRS and CDR2 YFSETQ. Trimming left V 2 bases short and J 3 bases short, with 20 bases between. The DNA of the CDR3 is TGCGCCAGCAGCTTTGACTCGTCCCAGGGAAATTACTATGGCTACACCTTC. It is translated as CASSFDSSQGNYYGYTF. The variable domain in full, completed from reference TRBV5-1 and TRBJ1-2, reads KAGVTQTPRYLIKTRGQQVTLSCSPISGHRSVSWYQQTPGQGLQFLFEYFSETQRNKGNFPGRFSGRQFSNSRSEMNVSTLELGDSALYLCASSFDSSQGNYYGYTFGSGTRLTVV.

Worth noting for this clonotype: This CDR3 fails to terminate in the conserved phenylalanine or tryptophan, so it likely reflects a read error. This chain uses TRBV19 with TRBJ1-3, with D maybe TRBD1 (5 bases). Germline-derived CDR1 and CDR2 are LNHDA and SQIVND (reference sequence). The CDR3 is 13 residues long. The CDR3 loop is CASPQDSGNTIYS. For the CDR3, the DNA is TGTGCCAGTCCACAGGACTCTGGTAACACCATATATTCT.